This T cell receptor (beta chain) was captured by sequencing in a study of T cell responses to AZD1222 COVID-19 vaccine. On this clone: Other DNA sequences in this specimen translate into the identical CDR3.

Method: immunoSEQ multiplex PCR; TCRdb's copy keeps in-frame clones and lacks some. The sample records 140,000 to 150,000 clones, more than 85% being singletons. The V end was cut by 3 bases, the J end by 2 bases, with 10 bases between. The CDR3 totals 14 residues. Looked up from germline, CDR1 is LNHDA and CDR2 is SQIVND (reference sequence). The chain links TRBV19 to TRBJ1-2; D gene unclear. The TCR originated in an adult who had recovered from COVID-19. The sequencing used peripheral blood, collected after recovery from COVID-19. CDR3 residues: CASSISLDNYGYTF. DNA for the CDR3: TGTGCCAGTAGTATTAGCCTAGACAACTATGGCTACACCTTC.